Each of the 24 T cell receptor beta chains below was sequenced from the same sample in a study of blood T cell repertoires in COVID-19. Assay: immunoSEQ multiplex PCR; the TCRdb copy retains only in-frame clones and omits some. The table lists about 180,000 clones, 89% of them singletons, with 2% to 2.5% in the top ten. The sequenced sample consisted of PBMCs or T cells enriched from blood (not recorded which). The receptors were gathered from a woman in her thirties or forties with acute COVID-19.

The chain carries TRBV5-6 and TRBJ2-2; 12 bases match TRBD1. CDR1 and CDR2 from the germline V gene are SGHDT and YYEEEE. The CDR3 runs to 16 residues. Germline trimming cut 4 bases from V and 5 bases from J; bases unmatched to any gene: 6. This CDR3 is CASSLLGQGATGELFF. CDR3 nucleotide sequence: TGTGCCAGCAGCCTACTGGGACAGGGGGCTACCGGGGAGCTGTTTTTT.

The rearrangement links TRBV30 to TRBJ2-1; 9 positions agree with TRBD2. Unmatched junction bases numbered 4, after V lost 5 bases and J lost 5 bases. CDR3 length: 13 amino acids. CDR1 is GTSNPN, CDR2 SVGIG, per germline (reference sequence). CDR3 bases: TGTGCCTGGGGGGGACTAGCTAACAATGAGCAGTTCTTC. Translating gives CAWGGLANNEQFF.

The chain couples TRBV5-5 to TRBJ1-5; 8 nucleotides align to TRBD1. The length of the CDR3 is 14 residues. V was clipped by 4 bases and J by 3 bases; unmatched bases: 3. CDR1 is SGHKS, CDR2 YYEKEE, per germline (reference sequence). Here the CDR3 DNA reads TGTGCCAGCAGCCCGGACAGGGTCAATCAGCCCCAGCATTTT. It yields the protein CASSPDRVNQPQHF.

This chain links TRBV7-6 with TRBJ2-7; TRBD1 is a possible D gene (5 bases). Trimming pared 4 bases from V and 1 base from J, leaving 8 bases between. CDR1 is SGHVS, CDR2 FNYEAQ, per germline. There are 13 residues in the CDR3. The CDR3: CASSSRQSYEQYF. The CDR3 DNA is TGTGCCAGCAGCTCCAGACAGTCCTACGAGCAGTACTTC.

This clone was recorded once. The chain has TRBV2 and TRBJ2-1; 11 bases align to TRBD2. There are 16 residues in the CDR3. V gave up 7 bases and J gave up 1 base; unmatched junction bases: 6. The germline gives CDR1 SNHLY, CDR2 FYNNEI. The CDR3 DNA is TGTGCCAGCAAGGTTACTAGCGGGAGTTCCTACAATGAGCAGTTCTTC. Its protein is CASKVTSGSSYNEQFF.

The chain has TRBV7-3 and TRBJ1-1; no reliable D call. Trimming took off 2 bases at V and 1 base at J, with 5 bases between the two ends. There are 13 residues in the CDR3. Germline CDR1 reads SGHTA; CDR2 reads FQGTGA. The CDR3 DNA reads as TGTGCCAGCAGCTTACGACAGAACACTGAAGCTTTCTTT. The encoded protein is CASSLRQNTEAFF.

The chain combines TRBV5-3 with TRBJ1-1, with no clear D. Being an ORF, TRBV5-3 has a function that is uncertain. The CDR3 spans 14 residues. V was cut by 0 bases and J by 1 base, with 7 bases left in between. The DNA for the CDR3 is TGTGCCAGAAGCTTGGAACGGGAGAACACTGAAGCTTTCTTT. Translation: CARSLERENTEAFF.

The chain carries TRBV6-1 and TRBJ2-7; perhaps TRBD1 as D (5 bases). The CDR3 runs 14 residues. Germline CDR1 is MNHNS and CDR2 is SASEGT. V lost 11 bases to trimming and J lost 4 bases, with 21 bases between them. Written as DNA, the CDR3 is TGTGCCCACGCCCAGGGCAATTCGCAATACGAGCAGTACTTC. Translated, it gives CAHAQGNSQYEQYF.

The chain employs TRBV5-4 and TRBJ2-1; D is unresolved. Trimming took off 4 bases at V and 9 bases at J, with 17 bases between the two ends. The CDR3 extends over 14 amino acids. The germline V gene has CDR1 SGHNT and CDR2 YYREEE (reference sequence). CDR3 DNA: TGTGCCAGCAGCCAAGCGCTAGGTATCGGTGAGCAGTTCTTC. Translating it yields CASSQALGIGEQFF.

V and J are TRBV19 and TRBJ1-2, with TRBD1 as a possible D gene (5 bases). CDR1 is LNHDA, CDR2 SQIVND, per germline (reference sequence). This CDR3 is built from 12 residues. Between the trimmed V and J ends, which lost 7 bases and 2 bases, there was a span of 8 bases. The CDR3 region has the DNA TGTGCCAGTAATGCAGGGAACTATGGCTACACCTTC. As protein: CASNAGNYGYTF.

The chain joins TRBV29-1 to TRBJ1-4; TRBD1 aligns across 7 bases. Germline V gene lookup returns CDR1 SQVTM and CDR2 ANQGSEA. Losses at the gene ends were 7 bases for V and 4 bases for J; bases not matched to a gene: 3. The CDR3 spans 12 residues. The CDR3 nucleotides are TGCAGCGGGGGGGACAGTAATGAAAAACTGTTTTTT. Translated, it gives CSGGDSNEKLFF.

CDR3 nucleotide sequence: TGTGCCTGGAGGCTTTCGTCCGGGAACACTGAAGCTTTCTTT. This gives the protein CAWRLSSGNTEAFF. The V call is TRBV30, the J call TRBJ1-1; D gene ambiguous. From germline, CDR1 is GTSNPN and CDR2 SVGIG (reference sequence). V was clipped by 3 bases and J by 1 base, with 12 bases between them. CDR3 length: 14 residues.

CDR3 DNA: TGTGCCAGTAGTCCGGGGTTTTTCGACACCATATATTTT. Translation gives CASSPGFFDTIYF. V and J are TRBV19 and TRBJ1-3; D unresolved. V gave up 5 bases and J gave up 8 bases, with 13 bases separating them. Germline CDR1 reads LNHDA; CDR2 reads SQIVND (reference sequence). The CDR3 runs 13 residues.

V usage is TRBV18 and J usage is TRBJ1-4, with D possibly being TRBD1 (6 bases). The V gene's germline CDR1 is KGHSH and CDR2 LQKENI. This CDR3 contains 15 residues. The V and J ends lost 4 bases and 8 bases respectively, with 17 bases between them. The CDR3 reads CASSLGTLSGEKLFF. The CDR3 DNA reads TGTGCCAGCTCACTTGGGACACTCTCAGGGGAAAAACTGTTTTTT.

This clone was seen a single time. The chain is built from TRBV6-5 and TRBJ1-2; 7 bases map to TRBD1. This CDR3 region has 13 residues. V lost 6 bases and J lost 8; bases outside the gene matches: 9. CDR1 is MNHEY and CDR2 is SVGAGI in the germline V gene. CDR3 nucleotide sequence: TGTGCCAGCAGCTGGGGGACAGTAGGAGGCTACACCTTC. Its translation: CASSWGTVGGYTF.

The chain is built from TRBV28 and TRBJ1-1, with TRBD1 matching 7 bases. The CDR3 consists of 15 residues. In germline, CDR1 is MDHEN, CDR2 SYDVKM. Trimming cost V 4 bases and J 11 bases; bases outside gene matches: 16. DNA of the CDR3: TGTGCCAGCAGTTCTGGCCCCGGGACAGATTTCTCCGCTTTCTTT. As protein: CASSSGPGTDFSAFF. The complete variable domain, with remaining parts taken from reference TRBV28 and TRBJ1-1, reads DVKVTQSSRYLVKRTGEKVFLECVQDMDHENMFWYRQDPGLGLRLIYFSYDVKMKEKGDIPEGYSVSREKKERFSLILESASTNQTSMYLCASSSGPGTDFSAFFGQGTRLTVV.

The gene calls are TRBV9 and TRBJ2-7, with TRBD1 as a possible D gene (5 bases). Germline V CDR1 and CDR2: SGDLS, YYNGEE. The CDR3 sequence is 15 residues long. V lost 0 bases to trimming and J lost 0 bases, with 10 bases between them. In DNA, the CDR3 is TGTGCCAGCAGCGTAGGTGGGGCGAGCTCCTACGAGCAGTACTTC. This codes for CASSVGGASSYEQYF.

CDR3 in DNA: TGCGCCAGCAGTGACACAGGGCCCACCGGGGAGCTGTTTTTT. Protein product: CASSDTGPTGELFF. The genes are TRBV10-2 and TRBJ2-2; possible D gene TRBD1, 6 bases. From germline, CDR1 is WSHSY and CDR2 SAAADI. The CDR3 length is 14 residues. V was clipped by 3 bases and J by 4 bases, with 9 bases between them.

This chain joins TRBV11-2 and TRBJ1-2; D remains unclear. Per germline, CDR1 SGHAT and CDR2 FQNNGV. Trimming pared 1 base from V and 2 bases from J, leaving 8 bases between. The CDR3 runs 14 residues. Here the CDR3 reads CASSLAGSNYGYTF. The DNA for the CDR3 is TGTGCCAGCAGCTTAGCCGGGTCGAACTATGGCTACACCTTC.

As for this clone: Other DNA sequences in this specimen translate into the identical CDR3. The rearrangement links TRBV6-5 to TRBJ1-6; D unclear. The CDR3 totals 13 residues. V was clipped by 8 bases and J by 0 bases, with 5 bases between them. The germline V gene has CDR1 MNHEY and CDR2 SVGAGI. CDR3 region: CASLSSYNSPLHF. The CDR3 DNA reads as TGTGCCAGCCTAAGCTCCTATAATTCACCCCTCCACTTT.

V gene TRBV19 combines with J gene TRBJ1-1, with TRBD1 matching over 8 bases. The J segment lost 3 bases and the V segment lost 5 bases, leaving 5 bases of the junction unmatched. Per the germline V gene, CDR1 is LNHDA and CDR2 is SQIVND (reference sequence). This CDR3 is 14 amino acids long. The CDR3 sequence is CASSPTGVDTEAFF. CDR3 coding DNA: TGTGCCAGTAGTCCGACAGGGGTGGACACTGAAGCTTTCTTT.

The V and J genes are TRBV5-1 and TRBJ1-5; 8 bases fit TRBD1. CDR1 and CDR2 from the germline V gene are SGHRS and YFSETQ. The CDR3 loop spans 15 amino acids. Trimming at V came to 3 bases and at J to 7 bases, leaving 9 bases not matched to a gene. CDR3 region: CASSYGTGGRQPQHF. In DNA form, the CDR3 reads TGCGCCAGCAGCTACGGGACAGGAGGGCGGCAGCCCCAGCATTTT.

The rearrangement links TRBV19 to TRBJ1-5, with 7 bases lining up with TRBD1. V dropped 4 bases and J dropped 0; count of bases not matched to a gene: 12. Germline V lookup: CDR1 LNHDA, CDR2 SQIVND (reference sequence). The CDR3 runs 18 residues. The CDR3 loop is CASSSPGTELDSNQPQHF. The CDR3 DNA follows: TGTGCCAGTAGTAGTCCCGGGACAGAGCTCGATAGCAATCAGCCCCAGCATTTT.

This chain connects TRBV4-3 to TRBJ2-3, with TRBD2 as a possible D gene (5 bases). Germline V gives CDR1 LGHNA, CDR2 YSLEER. V dropped 4 bases and J dropped 4 bases, with 9 bases sitting between them. This CDR3 comprises 13 residues. CDR3 nucleotides: TGCGCCAGCAGCCGAGGACTGCCAGATACGCAGTATTTT. Amino acids: CASSRGLPDTQYF.